The clone carrying this T cell receptor beta chain was detected a few times. Antigen: not known. These data originate in a study of T-cell reconstitution after alpha-beta-depleted transplantation in children. Study-wide results and caveats: Among T cells one year after transplant, newly produced cells accounted for most counts and diversity.

Construction of the TCRbeta library involved unique molecular identifiers. One entry per CDR3 protein results from TCRdb running MiXCR on the PCR reads. The sample shows some 150,000 distinct CDR3 sequences, around 9% of them seen only once. The sample here was PBMCs, mostly from graft donor cells, taken 180 days after TCRalphabeta/CD19-depleted stem cell transplant. The TCR originated in a female patient aged 2-9 years who had a stem cell transplant for congenital amegakaryocytic thrombocytopenia, so the T cells may come from the graft donor.

CDR3 residues: CASSKNPGRNQPQHF. In DNA, the CDR3 is TGTGCCAGCTCAAAAAATCCGGGCCGCAATCAGCCCCAGCATTTT. The chain uses TRBV18 and TRBJ1-5; D not certain. Germline lookup yields CDR1 KGHSH and CDR2 LQKENI. The CDR3 contains 15 residues. The V and J ends lost 5 bases and 2 bases respectively, with 13 bases between them.